This is a list of T cell receptor beta chains from one sample in a study of cytomegalovirus exposure and HLA in healthy donors. Libraries were prepared by immunoSEQ multiplex PCR; TCRdb keeps only in-frame clonotypes and omits some of them. This table has around 180,000 clones, 65% to 85% appearing once. Sequenced sample: PBMCs. The receptor source for this set is a man between 18 and 29 years old in good health and CMV-seronegative. Each CDR3 is given with its conserved first and last residue. Fields, in order: clone size, J gene, V gene, D gene, CDR3 DNA, CDR3 protein. A D gene is named only where the DNA matches it firmly. Size tells how often a clone was seen (once, few, many) or the class of an expanded clone, and some rows leave it out.

>NA|TRBJ2-7|TRBV4-2|TRBD2
TGTGCCAGCAGCCCAGGTGGACTAGCGGACTACGAGCAGTACTTC
CASSPGGLADYEQYF
>NA|TRBJ2-5|TRBV6-6|NA
TGTGCCAGCAGTATTTCCCGAGAGACCCAGTACTTC
CASSISRETQYF
>NA|TRBJ2-5|TRBV7-9|TRBD1
TGTGCCAGCAGCATCCGTCCACGGACAGGGGGCTTGGAGACCCAGTACTTC
CASSIRPRTGGLETQYF
>NA|TRBJ2-7|TRBV7-3|TRBD2
TGTGCCAGCAGCTTAAACAGCGGGAGTGGGGTCGGCGAGCAGTACTTC
CASSLNSGSGVGEQYF
>NA|TRBJ1-5|TRBV7-9|TRBD1
TGTGCCAGCAGCCGAACTGCCGGGACAGGGGGAAGTCAGCCCCAGCATTTT
CASSRTAGTGGSQPQHF
>NA|TRBJ2-3|TRBV4-3|NA
TGCGCCAGCAGCCAAGATGGGCAGACCACAGATACGCAGTATTTT
CASSQDGQTTDTQYF
>NA|TRBJ2-5|TRBV5-8|TRBD1
TGTGCCAGCAGCCGGGACAGGGGACAAGAGACCCAGTACTTC
CASSRDRGQETQYF
>NA|TRBJ2-1|TRBV29-1|NA
TGCAGCGTTGACACAGTCACTAGTTCCTACAATGAGCAGTTCTTC
CSVDTVTSSYNEQFF
>few|TRBJ2-7|TRBV5-1|TRBD2
TGCGCCAGCAGCGGGCGGACTAGCGGGAACTACGAGCAGTACTTC
CASSGRTSGNYEQYF
>NA|TRBJ1-4|TRBV9|NA
TGTGCCAGCAGCGTAGAGGACTACACAAGCGGAAAACTGTTTTTT
CASSVEDYTSGKLFF
>NA|TRBJ2-1|TRBV6-6|NA
TGTGCCAGCAGTTACATGACAGAAGATGAGCAGTTCTTC
CASSYMTEDEQFF
>NA|TRBJ1-2|TRBV28|TRBD1
TGTGCCAGCACCTCCTCGAACAGGGGGCCTAACTATGGCTACACCTTC
CASTSSNRGPNYGYTF
>NA|TRBJ2-2|TRBV7-3|TRBD1
TGTGCCAGCAGCTTCAACGGGGACAGGGGGGGCGGGGAGCTGTTTTTT
CASSFNGDRGGGELFF
>NA|TRBJ1-2|TRBV7-9|NA
TGTGCCAGCAGCTTATTCCAGGGTAATCGCTACACCTTC
CASSLFQGNRYTF
>NA|TRBJ2-5|TRBV7-2|NA
TGTGCCAGCAGCTTAGCGCTGGCGGGGGCAAGGGAGACCCAGTACTTC
CASSLALAGARETQYF
>NA|TRBJ2-1|TRBV2|NA
TGTGCCAGCAGGGGGCAGGGTGATGAGCAGTTCTTC
CASRGQGDEQFF
>few|TRBJ2-3|TRBV29-1|NA
TGCAGCCACCAACCAGCCCGGGGGAACACAGATACGCAGTATTTT
CSHQPARGNTDTQYF
>NA|TRBJ2-5|TRBV19|TRBD1
TGTGCCAGTAGTACTACAGGGGGAGGTGGAGAGACCCAGTACTTC
CASSTTGGGGETQYF
>NA|TRBJ1-2|TRBV7-2|TRBD1
TGTGCCAGCAGTGGGGACAGGGGAGTCTATGGCTACACCTTC
CASSGDRGVYGYTF
>NA|TRBJ2-1|TRBV5-1|NA
TGCGCCAGCAGCTCGACAGCATCAGAGCAGTTCTTC
CASSSTASEQFF
>NA|TRBJ1-4|TRBV4-3|NA
TGCGCCAGCAGCCAAGATTTGGGGGGGATTCTGTCTACTAATGAAAAACTGTTTTTT
CASSQDLGGILSTNEKLFF
>NA|TRBJ2-2|TRBV7-8|TRBD1
TGTGCCAGAAGGGACAGGGTCCATCATCCGAACACCGGGGAGCTGTTTTTT
CARRDRVHHPNTGELFF
>NA|TRBJ1-2|TRBV4-3|NA
TGCGCCAGCAGCCAAGATTACGGACAGCGCTATGGCTACACCTTC
CASSQDYGQRYGYTF
>NA|TRBJ1-5|TRBV6-1|NA
TGTGCCAGCAGTGAGCATATCCAGTCCCAGCATTTT
CASSEHIQSQHF
>NA|TRBJ2-7|TRBV6-1|NA
TGTGCCAGCAGTGAAGTTGAGAGTCAGCAGTACTTC
CASSEVESQQYF
>NA|TRBJ1-6|TRBV19|TRBD1
TGTGCCAGTAGTCAAGACAGGGAAGATTCACCCCTCCACTTT
CASSQDREDSPLHF
>NA|TRBJ2-1|TRBV2|NA
TGTGCCAGCAGTGACAGGTCCGGCTACAATGAGCAGTTCTTC
CASSDRSGYNEQFF
>NA|TRBJ1-1|TRBV25-1|TRBD1
TGTGCCAGCAGAGGGACAGGAGGGGACACTGAAGCTTTCTTT
CASRGTGGDTEAFF
>NA|TRBJ2-2|TRBV9|NA
TGTGCCAGCAGCGCAGCGGTCAACACCGGGGAGCTGTTTTTT
CASSAAVNTGELFF
>NA|TRBJ1-2|TRBV28|TRBD1
TGTGCCAGCAGTTTAAGGGGCAGGGGGTATGGCTACACCTTC
CASSLRGRGYGYTF
>NA|TRBJ2-6|TRBV7-8|TRBD2
TGTGCCAGCACCCGGGGGGGCTATTCCGGGGCCAACGTCCTGACTTTC
CASTRGGYSGANVLTF
>NA|TRBJ2-4|TRBV7-2|NA
TGTGCCAGCAGCCCTGTAGTGCTAGCCAAAAACATTCAGTACTTC
CASSPVVLAKNIQYF
>NA|TRBJ2-7|TRBV10-3|TRBD1
TGTGCCATCAGAGCCGGGACAGTCTCCTACGAGCAGTACTTC
CAIRAGTVSYEQYF
>NA|TRBJ2-7|TRBV7-8|TRBD2
TGTGCCAGCAGCTTAGCTCGCGAAGCGGGAGTCCCTGACGAGCAGTACTTC
CASSLAREAGVPDEQYF
>NA|TRBJ1-2|TRBV5-4|NA
TGTGCCAGCAGCCCCCCCCTTCTAGCCTCGAACTATGGCTACACCTTC
CASSPPLLASNYGYTF
>NA|TRBJ2-3|TRBV7-2|TRBD2
TGTGCCAGCAGCTTCACTAGCGGGAGTGGTGCAGATACGCAGTATTTT
CASSFTSGSGADTQYF
>NA|TRBJ1-1|TRBV2|TRBD1
TGTGCCAGCAGTGAAGACAGGGGGCTCACTGAAGCTTTCTTT
CASSEDRGLTEAFF
>NA|TRBJ2-6|TRBV5-1|NA
TGCGCCAGCAGCCTGGACAGCAAGGGGGGGGCCAACGTCCTGACTTTC
CASSLDSKGGANVLTF
>NA|TRBJ1-2|TRBV5-6|NA
TGTGCCAGCAGCCCCCCCGCCGGGAACTATGGCTACACCTTC
CASSPPAGNYGYTF
>once|TRBJ1-5|TRBV30|TRBD1
TGTGCCTGGAGTGTACAGGGGAATCAGCCCCAGCATTTT
CAWSVQGNQPQHF
>NA|TRBJ1-5|TRBV21-1|NA
TGTGCCAGCAGCGCGACAGGGGGCAATCAGCCCCAGCATTTT
CASSATGGNQPQHF
>few|TRBJ2-7|TRBV19|TRBD2
TGTGCCACTACATCGGGACTAGAGGTCGACGAGCAGTACTTC
CATTSGLEVDEQYF
>NA|TRBJ1-5|TRBV19|TRBD1
TGTGCCAGTAGCTTCAAGGGACAGGGAAGTTGGAATCAGCCCCAGCATTTT
CASSFKGQGSWNQPQHF
>NA|TRBJ2-7|TRBV15|TRBD1
TGTGCCACCAGCACCAACGGACAGGGCTACGAGCAGTACTTC
CATSTNGQGYEQYF
>NA|TRBJ2-2|TRBV18|NA
TGTGCCAGCTCGCAAGCGGTAAAAGCGAACACCGGGGAGCTGTTTTTT
CASSQAVKANTGELFF
>NA|TRBJ1-3|TRBV19|NA
TGTGCCAGTAGTAATCCGACAGGAGGAAACACCATATATTTT
CASSNPTGGNTIYF
>NA|TRBJ1-5|TRBV5-5|NA
TGTGCCAGCAGCTCCGCGATTGATACGCTCCAGCCCCAGCATTTT
CASSSAIDTLQPQHF